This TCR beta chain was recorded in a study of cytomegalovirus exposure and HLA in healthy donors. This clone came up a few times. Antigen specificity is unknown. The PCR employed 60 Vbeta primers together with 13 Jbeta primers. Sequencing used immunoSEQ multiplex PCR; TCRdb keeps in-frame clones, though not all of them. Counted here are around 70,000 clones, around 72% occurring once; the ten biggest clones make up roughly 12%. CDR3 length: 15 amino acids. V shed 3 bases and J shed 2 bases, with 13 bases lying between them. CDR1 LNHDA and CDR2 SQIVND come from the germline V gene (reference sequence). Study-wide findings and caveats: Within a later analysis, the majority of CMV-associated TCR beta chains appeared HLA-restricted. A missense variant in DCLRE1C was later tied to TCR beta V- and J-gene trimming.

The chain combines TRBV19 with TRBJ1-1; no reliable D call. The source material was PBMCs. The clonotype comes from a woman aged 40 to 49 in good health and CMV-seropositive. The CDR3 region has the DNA TGTGCCAGTAGTATCGCCGTAGTCGGTAACACTGAAGCTTTCTTT. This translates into CASSIAVVGNTEAFF.